These T cell receptor beta chains were read from a single sample in a study of CXCR3-negative and CXCR3-positive naive CD8 T cells. From the 5' RACE reads, TCRdb lists one entry per CDR3 protein and no DNA. The sample holds some 39,000 distinct CDR3 sequences. Sequenced sample: naive CXCR3- CD8+ T cells from blood. The receptor set was obtained from a human donor in good health. Some clones in this sample may be carry-over from other donors' samples. Each CDR3 is given with its conserved first and last residue.

j_call v_call cdr3_aa
TRBJ2-1 TRBV6-4 CASSNYRDWAPVNYNEQFF
TRBJ1-2 TRBV2 CASTSPGTGGPGYTF
TRBJ2-3 TRBV6-2/TRBV6-3 CASTRQGATDTQYF
TRBJ2-1 TRBV4-3 CASSQVGTGGYNEQFF
TRBJ2-7 TRBV25-1 CASSEGTTGAYDQYF
TRBJ2-7 TRBV4-1 CACSQADQTYEQYF
TRBJ1-1 TRBV29-1 CSVEDPGGPPNTEAFF
TRBJ1-1 TRBV7-6 CASSLAPLVAGMNTEAFF
TRBJ2-1 TRBV29-1 CSVPDAVDEQFF
TRBJ2-1 TRBV29-1 CSVLNPTDEQFF
TRBJ2-3 TRBV9 CASSVGSAGGGDTQYF